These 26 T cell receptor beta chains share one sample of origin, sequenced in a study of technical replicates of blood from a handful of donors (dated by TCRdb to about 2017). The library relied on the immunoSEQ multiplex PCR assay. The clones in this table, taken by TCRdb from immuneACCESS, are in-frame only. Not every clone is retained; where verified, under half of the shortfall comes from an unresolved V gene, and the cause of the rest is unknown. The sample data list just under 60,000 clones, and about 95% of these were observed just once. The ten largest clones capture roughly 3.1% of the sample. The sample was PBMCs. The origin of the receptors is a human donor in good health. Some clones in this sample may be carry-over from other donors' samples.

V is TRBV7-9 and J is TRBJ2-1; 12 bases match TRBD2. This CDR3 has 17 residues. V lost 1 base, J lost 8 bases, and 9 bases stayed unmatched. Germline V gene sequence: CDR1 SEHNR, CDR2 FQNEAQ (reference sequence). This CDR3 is CASSLGLTSGRLDEQFF. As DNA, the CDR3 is TGTGCCAGCAGCTTAGGCTTGACTAGCGGGAGATTGGATGAGCAGTTCTTC.

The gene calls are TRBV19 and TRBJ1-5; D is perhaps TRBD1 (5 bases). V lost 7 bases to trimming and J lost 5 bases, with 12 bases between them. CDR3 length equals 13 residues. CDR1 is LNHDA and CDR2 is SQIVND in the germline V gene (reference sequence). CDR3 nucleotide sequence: TGTGCCAGTAAGGGCAGGGATGATCAGCCCCAGCATTTT. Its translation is CASKGRDDQPQHF.

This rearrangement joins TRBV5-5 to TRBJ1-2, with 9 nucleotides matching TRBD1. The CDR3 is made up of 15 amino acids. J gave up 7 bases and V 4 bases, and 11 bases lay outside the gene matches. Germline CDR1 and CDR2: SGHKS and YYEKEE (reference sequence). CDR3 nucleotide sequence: TGTGCCAGCAGCCCTCAATCGACAGGGGGAGGTGGCTACACCTTC. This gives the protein CASSPQSTGGGGYTF. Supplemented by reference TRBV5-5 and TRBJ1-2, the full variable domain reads DAGVTQSPTHLIKTRGQQVTLRCSPISGHKSVSWYQQVLGQGPQFIFQYYEKEERGRGNFPDRFSARQFPNYSSELNVNALLLGDSALYLCASSPQSTGGGGYTFGSGTRLTVV.

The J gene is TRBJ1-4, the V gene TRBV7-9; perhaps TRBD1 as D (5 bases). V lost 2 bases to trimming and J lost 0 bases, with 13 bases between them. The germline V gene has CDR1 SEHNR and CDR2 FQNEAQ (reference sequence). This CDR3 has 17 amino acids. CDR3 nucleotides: TGTGCCAGCAGCTTATTCCCAGGACAAACAACTAATGAAAAACTGTTTTTT. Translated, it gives CASSLFPGQTTNEKLFF.

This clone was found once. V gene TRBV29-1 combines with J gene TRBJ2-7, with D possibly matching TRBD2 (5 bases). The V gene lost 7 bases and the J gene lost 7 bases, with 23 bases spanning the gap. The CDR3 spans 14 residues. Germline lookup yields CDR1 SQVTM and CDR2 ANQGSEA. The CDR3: CSARWGGKPGEQYF. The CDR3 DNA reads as TGCAGCGCCCGGTGGGGTGGCAAGCCGGGGGAGCAGTACTTC.

The DNA of the CDR3 is TGTGCCAGCAGCTTAGGAGGAGGGTTGGATAGAGTCGGTGGCTACACCTTC. The encoded protein is CASSLGGGLDRVGGYTF. The chain has TRBV7-8 and TRBJ1-2, with unresolved D. The CDR3 length is 17 residues. Germline lookup yields CDR1 SGHVS and CDR2 FQNEAQ. With 1 base removed from V and 7 bases from J, the gap between germline ends came to 22 bases.

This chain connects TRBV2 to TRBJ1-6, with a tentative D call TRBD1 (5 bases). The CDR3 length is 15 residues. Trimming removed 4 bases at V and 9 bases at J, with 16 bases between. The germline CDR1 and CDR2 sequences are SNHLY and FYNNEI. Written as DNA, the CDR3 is TGTGCCAGCAGTGCCAGTGTGGCCCAGGGTTCACCCCTCCACTTT. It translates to CASSASVAQGSPLHF. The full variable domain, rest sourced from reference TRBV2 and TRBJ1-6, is EPEVTQTPSHQVTQMGQEVILRCVPISNHLYFYWYRQILGQKVEFLVSFYNNEISEKSEIFDDQFSVERPDGSNFTLKIRSTKLEDSAMYFCASSASVAQGSPLHFGNGTRLTVT.

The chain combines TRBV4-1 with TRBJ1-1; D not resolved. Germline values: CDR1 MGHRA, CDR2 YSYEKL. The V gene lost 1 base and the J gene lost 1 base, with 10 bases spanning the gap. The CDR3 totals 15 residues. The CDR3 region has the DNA TGCGCCAGCAGCCAAGGAGATATAAGGAACACTGAAGCTTTCTTT. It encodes CASSQGDIRNTEAFF.

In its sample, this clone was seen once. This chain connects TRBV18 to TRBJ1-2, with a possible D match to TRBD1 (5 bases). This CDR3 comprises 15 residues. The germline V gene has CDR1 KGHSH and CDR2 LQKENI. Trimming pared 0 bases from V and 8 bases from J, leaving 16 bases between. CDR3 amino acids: CASSPPLGAGRGYTF. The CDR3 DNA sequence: TGTGCCAGCTCACCACCGCTTGGGGCCGGAAGGGGCTACACCTTC.

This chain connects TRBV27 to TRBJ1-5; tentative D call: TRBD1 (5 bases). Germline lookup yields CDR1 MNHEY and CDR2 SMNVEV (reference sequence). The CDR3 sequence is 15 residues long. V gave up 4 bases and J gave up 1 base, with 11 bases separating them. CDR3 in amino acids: CASSYQGVSNQPQHF. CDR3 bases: TGTGCCAGCAGTTACCAGGGTGTAAGCAATCAGCCCCAGCATTTT.

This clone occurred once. Here the CDR3 DNA reads TGTGCCAGCAGCCAGGGACTAGCGGGAGCCGGGTGGGACTACAATGAGCAGTTCTTC. Translated, it gives CASSQGLAGAGWDYNEQFF. The J gene is TRBJ2-1, the V gene TRBV14, with TRBD2 matching over 14 bases. Looked up from germline, CDR1 is SGHDN and CDR2 is FVKESK. This CDR3 is 19 amino acids long. The junction had 10 bases not matched to a gene; V was cut back by 3 bases and J by 3 bases. Variable domain in full (rest from reference TRBV14 and TRBJ2-1): EAGVTQFPSHSVIEKGQTVTLRCDPISGHDNLYWYRRVMGKEIKFLLHFVKESKQDESGMPNNRFLAERTGGTYSTLKVQPAELEDSGVYFCASSQGLAGAGWDYNEQFFGPGTRLTVL.

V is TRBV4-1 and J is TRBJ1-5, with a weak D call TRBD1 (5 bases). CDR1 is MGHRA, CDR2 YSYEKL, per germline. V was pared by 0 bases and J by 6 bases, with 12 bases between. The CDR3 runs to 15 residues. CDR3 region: CASSQDQVGAQPQHF. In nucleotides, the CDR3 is TGCGCCAGCAGCCAAGATCAGGTAGGGGCTCAGCCCCAGCATTTT.

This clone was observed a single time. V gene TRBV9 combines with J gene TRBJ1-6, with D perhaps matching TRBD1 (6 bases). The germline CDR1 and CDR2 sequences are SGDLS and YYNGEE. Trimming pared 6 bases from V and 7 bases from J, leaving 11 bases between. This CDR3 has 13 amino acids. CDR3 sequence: CASTDRSNSPLHF. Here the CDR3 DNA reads TGTGCCAGCACCGACAGGTCGAATTCACCCCTCCACTTT.

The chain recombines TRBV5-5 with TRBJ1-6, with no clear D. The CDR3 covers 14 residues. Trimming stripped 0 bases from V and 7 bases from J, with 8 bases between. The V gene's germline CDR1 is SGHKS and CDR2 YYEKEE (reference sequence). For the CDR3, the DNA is TGTGCCAGCAGCTTGGCTCGGGTAAATTCACCCCTCCACTTT. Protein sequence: CASSLARVNSPLHF. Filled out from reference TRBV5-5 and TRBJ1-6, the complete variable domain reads DAGVTQSPTHLIKTRGQQVTLRCSPISGHKSVSWYQQVLGQGPQFIFQYYEKEERGRGNFPDRFSARQFPNYSSELNVNALLLGDSALYLCASSLARVNSPLHFGNGTRLTVT.

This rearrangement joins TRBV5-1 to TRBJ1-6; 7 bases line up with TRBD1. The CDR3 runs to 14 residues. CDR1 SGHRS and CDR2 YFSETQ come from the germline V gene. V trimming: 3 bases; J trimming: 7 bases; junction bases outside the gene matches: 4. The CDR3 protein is CASSSGQPNSPLHF. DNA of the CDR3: TGCGCCAGCAGCTCGGGACAGCCGAATTCACCCCTCCACTTT. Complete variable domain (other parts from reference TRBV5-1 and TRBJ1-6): KAGVTQTPRYLIKTRGQQVTLSCSPISGHRSVSWYQQTPGQGLQFLFEYFSETQRNKGNFPGRFSGRQFSNSRSEMNVSTLELGDSALYLCASSSGQPNSPLHFGNGTRLTVT.

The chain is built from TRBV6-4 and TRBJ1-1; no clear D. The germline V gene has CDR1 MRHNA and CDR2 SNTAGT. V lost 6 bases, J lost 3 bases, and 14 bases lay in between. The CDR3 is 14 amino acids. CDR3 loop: CASRQTQWDTEAFF. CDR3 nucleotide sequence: TGTGCCAGCAGACAGACCCAATGGGACACTGAAGCTTTCTTT.

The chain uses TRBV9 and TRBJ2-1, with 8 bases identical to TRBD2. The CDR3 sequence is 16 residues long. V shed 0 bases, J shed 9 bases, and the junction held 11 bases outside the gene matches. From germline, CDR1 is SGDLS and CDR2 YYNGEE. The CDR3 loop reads CASSVGAREVGREQFF. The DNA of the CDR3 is TGTGCCAGCAGCGTAGGAGCGCGGGAGGTTGGGCGTGAGCAGTTCTTC.

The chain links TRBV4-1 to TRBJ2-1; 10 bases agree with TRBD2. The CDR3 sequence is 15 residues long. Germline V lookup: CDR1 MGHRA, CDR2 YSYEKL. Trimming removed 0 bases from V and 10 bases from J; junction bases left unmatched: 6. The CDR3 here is CASSQDSGLAREQFF. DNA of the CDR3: TGCGCCAGCAGCCAAGATTCGGGACTAGCGAGGGAGCAGTTCTTC.

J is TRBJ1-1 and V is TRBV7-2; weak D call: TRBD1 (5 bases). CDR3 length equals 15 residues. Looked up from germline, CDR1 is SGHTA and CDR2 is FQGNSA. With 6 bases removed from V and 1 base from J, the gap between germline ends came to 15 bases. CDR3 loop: CASRETGLQNTEAFF. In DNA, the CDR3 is TGTGCCAGCAGGGAAACAGGTCTCCAGAACACTGAAGCTTTCTTT.

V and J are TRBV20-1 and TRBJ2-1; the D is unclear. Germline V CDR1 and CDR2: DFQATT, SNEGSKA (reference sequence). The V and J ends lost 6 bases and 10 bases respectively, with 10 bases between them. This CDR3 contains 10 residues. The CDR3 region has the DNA TGCAGTGCGCGGAGTACGGAGCAGTTCTTC. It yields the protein CSARSTEQFF.

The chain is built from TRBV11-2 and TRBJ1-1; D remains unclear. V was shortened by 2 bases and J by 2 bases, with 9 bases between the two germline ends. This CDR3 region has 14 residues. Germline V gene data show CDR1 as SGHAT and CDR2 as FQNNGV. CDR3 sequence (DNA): TGTGCCAGCAGCTTAACCGGTTTTAACACTGAAGCTTTCTTT. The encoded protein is CASSLTGFNTEAFF.

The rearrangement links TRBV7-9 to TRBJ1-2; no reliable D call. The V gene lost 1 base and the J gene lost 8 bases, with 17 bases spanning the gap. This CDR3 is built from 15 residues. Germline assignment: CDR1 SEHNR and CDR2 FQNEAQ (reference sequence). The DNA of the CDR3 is TGTGCCAGCAGCTTAGTCAAGGGTGGACTAGGCGGCTACACCTTC. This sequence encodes CASSLVKGGLGGYTF.

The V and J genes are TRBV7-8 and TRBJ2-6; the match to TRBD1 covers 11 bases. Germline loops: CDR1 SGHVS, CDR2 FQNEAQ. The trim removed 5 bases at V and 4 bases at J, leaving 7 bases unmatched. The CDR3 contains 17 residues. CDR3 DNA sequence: TGTGCCAGCAGCGCCCGGGACAGGGGGGCGGGGGCCAACGTCCTGACTTTC. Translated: CASSARDRGAGANVLTF.

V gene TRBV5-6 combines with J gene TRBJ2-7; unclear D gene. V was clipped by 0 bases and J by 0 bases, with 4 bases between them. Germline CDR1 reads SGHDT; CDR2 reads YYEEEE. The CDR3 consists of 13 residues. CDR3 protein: CASSLGSSYEQYF. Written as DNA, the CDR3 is TGTGCCAGCAGCTTGGGGAGCTCCTACGAGCAGTACTTC.

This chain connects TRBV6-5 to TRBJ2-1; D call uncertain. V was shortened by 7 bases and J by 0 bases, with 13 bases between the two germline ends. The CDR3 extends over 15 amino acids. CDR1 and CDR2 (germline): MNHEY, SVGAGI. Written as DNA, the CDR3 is TGTGCCAGCACCCGTTCTAGTAGCTCCTACAATGAGCAGTTCTTC. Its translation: CASTRSSSSYNEQFF.

The CDR3 DNA reads as TGTGCCAGCAGACCGTCCGGGAACACCGGGGAGCTGTTTTTT. It encodes CASRPSGNTGELFF. The genes are TRBV6-6 and TRBJ2-2; D is uncertain. Germline loops: CDR1 MNHNY, CDR2 SVGAGI (reference sequence). V lost 6 bases, J lost 1 base, and 9 bases lay in between. The CDR3 is made up of 14 amino acids.